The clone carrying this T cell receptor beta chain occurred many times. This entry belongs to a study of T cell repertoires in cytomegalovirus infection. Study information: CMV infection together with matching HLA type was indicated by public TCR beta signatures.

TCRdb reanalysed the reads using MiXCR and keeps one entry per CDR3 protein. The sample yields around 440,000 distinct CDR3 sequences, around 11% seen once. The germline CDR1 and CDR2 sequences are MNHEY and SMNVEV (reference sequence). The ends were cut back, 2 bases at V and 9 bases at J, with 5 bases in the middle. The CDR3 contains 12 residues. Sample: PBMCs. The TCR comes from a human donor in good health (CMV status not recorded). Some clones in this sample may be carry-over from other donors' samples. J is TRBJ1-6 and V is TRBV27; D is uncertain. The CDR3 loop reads CASSLNGSPLHF. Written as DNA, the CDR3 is TGTGCCAGCAGTTTAAACGGTTCACCCCTCCACTTT.